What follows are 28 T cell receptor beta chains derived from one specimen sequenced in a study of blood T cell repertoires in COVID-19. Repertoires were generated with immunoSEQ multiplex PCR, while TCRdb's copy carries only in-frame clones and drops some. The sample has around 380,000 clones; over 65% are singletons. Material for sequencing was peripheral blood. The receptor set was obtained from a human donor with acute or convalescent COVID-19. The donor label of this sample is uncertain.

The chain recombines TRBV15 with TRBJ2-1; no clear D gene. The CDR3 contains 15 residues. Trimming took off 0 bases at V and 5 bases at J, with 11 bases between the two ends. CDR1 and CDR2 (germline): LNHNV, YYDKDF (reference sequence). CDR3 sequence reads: CATSRELLSNNEQFF. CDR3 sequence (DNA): TGTGCCACCAGCAGAGAATTGTTGTCAAACAATGAGCAGTTCTTC.

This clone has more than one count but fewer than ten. The CDR3 DNA reads as TGTGCCAGCAGCTTGACGACAGGGGGCAGGGGAGGCTACACCTTC. Protein: CASSLTTGGRGGYTF. The J gene is TRBJ1-2, the V gene TRBV7-2; TRBD1 matches 10 bases. The germline gives CDR1 SGHTA, CDR2 FQGNSA. The CDR3 extends over 15 amino acids. V lost 3 bases, J lost 8 bases, and 9 bases stayed unmatched.

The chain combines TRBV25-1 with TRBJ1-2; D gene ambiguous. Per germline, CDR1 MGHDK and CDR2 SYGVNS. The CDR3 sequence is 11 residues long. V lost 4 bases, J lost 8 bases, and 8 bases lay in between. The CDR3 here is CASSAGFGYTF. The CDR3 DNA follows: TGTGCCAGCAGTGCCGGGTTCGGCTACACCTTC.

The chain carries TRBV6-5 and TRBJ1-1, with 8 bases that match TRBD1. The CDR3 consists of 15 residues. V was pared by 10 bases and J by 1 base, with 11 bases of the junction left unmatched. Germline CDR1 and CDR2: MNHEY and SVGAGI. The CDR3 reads CATRGQGNSNTEAFF. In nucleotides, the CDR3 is TGTGCCACTAGAGGACAGGGCAATTCGAACACTGAAGCTTTCTTT.

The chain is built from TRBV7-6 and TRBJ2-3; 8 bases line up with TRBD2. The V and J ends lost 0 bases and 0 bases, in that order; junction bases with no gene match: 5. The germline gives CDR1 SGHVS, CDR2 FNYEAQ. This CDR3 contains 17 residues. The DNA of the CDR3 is TGTGCCAGCAGCTTAGCCGTAGCGGGAATTAGCACAGATACGCAGTATTTT. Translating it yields CASSLAVAGISTDTQYF.

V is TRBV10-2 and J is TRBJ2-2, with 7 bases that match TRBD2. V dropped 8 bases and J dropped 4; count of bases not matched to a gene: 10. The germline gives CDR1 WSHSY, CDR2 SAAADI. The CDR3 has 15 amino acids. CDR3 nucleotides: TGCGCCAGCTCCCAGGAGAGCGGGGTCACCGGGGAGCTGTTTTTT. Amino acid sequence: CASSQESGVTGELFF.

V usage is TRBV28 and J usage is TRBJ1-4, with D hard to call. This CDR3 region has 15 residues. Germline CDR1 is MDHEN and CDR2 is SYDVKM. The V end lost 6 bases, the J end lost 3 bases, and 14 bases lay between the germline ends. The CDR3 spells CASRTGMGANEKLFF. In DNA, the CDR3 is TGTGCCAGCAGAACTGGGATGGGAGCTAATGAAAAACTGTTTTTT.

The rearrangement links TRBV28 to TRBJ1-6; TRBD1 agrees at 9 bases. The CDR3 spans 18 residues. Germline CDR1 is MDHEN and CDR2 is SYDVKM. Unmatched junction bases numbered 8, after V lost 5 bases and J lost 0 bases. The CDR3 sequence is CASSVPGQGASYNSPLHF. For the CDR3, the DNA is TGTGCCAGCAGTGTCCCGGGACAGGGTGCCTCCTATAATTCACCCCTCCACTTT.

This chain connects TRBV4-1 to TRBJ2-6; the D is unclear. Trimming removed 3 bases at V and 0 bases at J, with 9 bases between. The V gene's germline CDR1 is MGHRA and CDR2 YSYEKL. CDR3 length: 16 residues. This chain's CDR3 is CASSQIQLSGANVLTF. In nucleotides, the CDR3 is TGCGCCAGCAGCCAGATACAGCTCTCTGGGGCCAACGTCCTGACTTTC.

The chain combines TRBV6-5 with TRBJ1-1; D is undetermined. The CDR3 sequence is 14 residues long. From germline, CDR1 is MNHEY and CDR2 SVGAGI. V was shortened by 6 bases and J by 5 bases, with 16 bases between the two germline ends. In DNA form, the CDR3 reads TGTGCCAGCAGCCTTAGTCGGTTGAGGACTGAAGCTTTCTTT. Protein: CASSLSRLRTEAFF.

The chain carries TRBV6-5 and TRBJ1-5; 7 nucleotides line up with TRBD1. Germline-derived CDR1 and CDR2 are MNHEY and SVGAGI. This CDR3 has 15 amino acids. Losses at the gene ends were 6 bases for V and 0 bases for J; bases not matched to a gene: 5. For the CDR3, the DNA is TGTGCCAGCAGCCCACAGGGGAATAGCAATCAGCCCCAGCATTTT. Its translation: CASSPQGNSNQPQHF.

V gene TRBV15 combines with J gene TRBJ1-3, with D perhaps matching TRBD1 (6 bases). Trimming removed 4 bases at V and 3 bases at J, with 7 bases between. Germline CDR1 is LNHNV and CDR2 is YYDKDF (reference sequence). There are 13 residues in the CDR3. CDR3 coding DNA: TGTGCCACCAGCAACAGGGTTGGAAACACCATATATTTT. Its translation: CATSNRVGNTIYF.

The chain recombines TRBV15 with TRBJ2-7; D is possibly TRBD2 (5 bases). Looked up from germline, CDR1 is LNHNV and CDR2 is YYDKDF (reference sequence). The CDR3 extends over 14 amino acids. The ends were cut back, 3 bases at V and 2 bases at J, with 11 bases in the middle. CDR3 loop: CATSRRARTYEQYF. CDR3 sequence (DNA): TGTGCCACCAGCAGGCGGGCCCGCACCTACGAGCAGTACTTC.

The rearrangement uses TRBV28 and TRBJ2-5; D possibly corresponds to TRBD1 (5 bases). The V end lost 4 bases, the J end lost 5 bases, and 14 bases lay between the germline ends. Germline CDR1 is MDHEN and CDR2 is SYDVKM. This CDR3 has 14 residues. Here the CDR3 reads CASSSPLNRETQYF. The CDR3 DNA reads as TGTGCCAGCAGTTCTCCCCTTAACAGGGAGACCCAGTACTTC.

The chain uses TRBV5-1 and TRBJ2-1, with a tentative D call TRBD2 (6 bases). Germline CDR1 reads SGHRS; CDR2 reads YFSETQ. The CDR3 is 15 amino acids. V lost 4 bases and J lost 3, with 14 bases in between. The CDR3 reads CASSLFSGSYNEQFF. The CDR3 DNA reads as TGCGCCAGCAGCCTATTCTCCGGGAGCTACAATGAGCAGTTCTTC.

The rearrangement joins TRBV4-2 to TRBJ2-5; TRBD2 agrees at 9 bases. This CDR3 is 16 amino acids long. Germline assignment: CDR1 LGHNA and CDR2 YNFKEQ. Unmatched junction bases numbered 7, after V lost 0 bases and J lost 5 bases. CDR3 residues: CASSQDLAGVAETQYF. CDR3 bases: TGTGCCAGCAGCCAAGACTTAGCGGGAGTCGCGGAGACCCAGTACTTC.

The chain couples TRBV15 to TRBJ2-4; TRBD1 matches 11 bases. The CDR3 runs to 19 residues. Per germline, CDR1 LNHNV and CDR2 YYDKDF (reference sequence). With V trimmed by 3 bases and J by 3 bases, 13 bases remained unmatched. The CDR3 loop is CATSSEIRRDRGFKNIQYF. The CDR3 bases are TGTGCCACCAGCAGCGAAATAAGGCGGGACAGGGGGTTCAAAAACATTCAGTACTTC.

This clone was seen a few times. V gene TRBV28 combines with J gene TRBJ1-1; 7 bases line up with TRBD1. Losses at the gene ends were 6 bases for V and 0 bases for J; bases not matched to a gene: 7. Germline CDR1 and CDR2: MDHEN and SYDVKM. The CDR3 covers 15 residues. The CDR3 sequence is CASSPLDRLNTEAFF. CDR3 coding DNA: TGTGCCAGCAGCCCTTTGGACAGGTTGAACACTGAAGCTTTCTTT. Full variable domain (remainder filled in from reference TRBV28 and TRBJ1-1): DVKVTQSSRYLVKRTGEKVFLECVQDMDHENMFWYRQDPGLGLRLIYFSYDVKMKEKGDIPEGYSVSREKKERFSLILESASTNQTSMYLCASSPLDRLNTEAFFGQGTRLTVV.

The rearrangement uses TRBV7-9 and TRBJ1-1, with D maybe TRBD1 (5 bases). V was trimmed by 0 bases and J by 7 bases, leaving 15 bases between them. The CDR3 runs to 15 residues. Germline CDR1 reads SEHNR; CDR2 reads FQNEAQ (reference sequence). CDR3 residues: CASSLALGGLGEAFF. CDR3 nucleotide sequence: TGTGCCAGCAGCTTAGCGTTGGGGGGTTTGGGTGAAGCTTTCTTT.

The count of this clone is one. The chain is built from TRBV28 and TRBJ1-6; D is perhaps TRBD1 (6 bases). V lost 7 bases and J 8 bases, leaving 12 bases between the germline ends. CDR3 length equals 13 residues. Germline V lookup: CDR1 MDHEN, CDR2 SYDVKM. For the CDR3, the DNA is TGTGCCAGCAAAGGACAGTACTATTCACCCCTCCACTTT. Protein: CASKGQYYSPLHF.

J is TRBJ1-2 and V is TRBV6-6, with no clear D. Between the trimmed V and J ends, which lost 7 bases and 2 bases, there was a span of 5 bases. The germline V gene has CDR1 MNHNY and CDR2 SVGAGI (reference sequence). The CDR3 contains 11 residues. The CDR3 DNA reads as TGTGCCAGCAACGGGAACTATGGCTACACCTTC. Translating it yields CASNGNYGYTF.

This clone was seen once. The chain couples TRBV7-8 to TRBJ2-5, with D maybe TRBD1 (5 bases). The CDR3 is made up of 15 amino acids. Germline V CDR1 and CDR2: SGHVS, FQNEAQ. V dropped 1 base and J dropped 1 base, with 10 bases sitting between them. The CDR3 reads CASSLGSGIQETQYF. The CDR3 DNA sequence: TGTGCCAGCAGCTTAGGGTCAGGGATCCAAGAGACCCAGTACTTC.

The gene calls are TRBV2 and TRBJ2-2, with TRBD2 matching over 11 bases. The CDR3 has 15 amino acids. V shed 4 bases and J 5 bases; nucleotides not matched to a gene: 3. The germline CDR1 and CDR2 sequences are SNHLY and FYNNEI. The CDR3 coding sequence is TGTGCCAGCAGTGGACTAGCGGGGAGTACCGGGGAGCTGTTTTTT. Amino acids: CASSGLAGSTGELFF.

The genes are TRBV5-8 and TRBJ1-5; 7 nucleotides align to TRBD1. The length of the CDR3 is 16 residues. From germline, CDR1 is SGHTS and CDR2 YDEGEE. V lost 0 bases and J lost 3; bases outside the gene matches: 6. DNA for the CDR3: TGTGCCAGCAGCTTGGGCGGACAGGTTATCAATCAGCCCCAGCATTTT. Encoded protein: CASSLGGQVINQPQHF.

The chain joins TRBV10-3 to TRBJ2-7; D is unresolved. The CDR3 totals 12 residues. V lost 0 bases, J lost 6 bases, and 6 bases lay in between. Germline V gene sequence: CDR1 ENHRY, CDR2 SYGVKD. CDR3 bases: TGTGCCATCAGTGAGTCTATCGGCGAGCAGTACTTC. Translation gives CAISESIGEQYF.

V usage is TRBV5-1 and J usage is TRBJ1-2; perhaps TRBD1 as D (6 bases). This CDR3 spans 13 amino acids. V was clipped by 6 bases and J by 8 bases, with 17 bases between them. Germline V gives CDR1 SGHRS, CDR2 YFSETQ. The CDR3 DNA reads TGCGCCAGCAACTCGCTAACAGGGTACGGCTACACCTTC. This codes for CASNSLTGYGYTF. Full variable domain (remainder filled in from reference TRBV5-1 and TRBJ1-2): KAGVTQTPRYLIKTRGQQVTLSCSPISGHRSVSWYQQTPGQGLQFLFEYFSETQRNKGNFPGRFSGRQFSNSRSEMNVSTLELGDSALYLCASNSLTGYGYTFGSGTRLTVV.

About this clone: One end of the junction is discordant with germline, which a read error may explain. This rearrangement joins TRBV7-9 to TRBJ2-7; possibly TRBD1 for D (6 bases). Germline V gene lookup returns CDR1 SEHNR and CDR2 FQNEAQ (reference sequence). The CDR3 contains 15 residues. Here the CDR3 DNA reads TGTGCCAGCAGCCTAGCAGGGGTTTCCTCCTACGAGCAGTACTTC. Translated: CASSLAGVSSYEQYF.

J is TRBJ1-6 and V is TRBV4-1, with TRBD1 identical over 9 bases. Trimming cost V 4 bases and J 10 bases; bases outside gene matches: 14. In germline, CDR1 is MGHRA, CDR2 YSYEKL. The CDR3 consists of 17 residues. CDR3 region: CASSPGQFSTGGSPLHF. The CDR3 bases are TGCGCCAGCAGCCCCGGACAGTTTAGTACAGGGGGCTCACCCCTCCACTTT.